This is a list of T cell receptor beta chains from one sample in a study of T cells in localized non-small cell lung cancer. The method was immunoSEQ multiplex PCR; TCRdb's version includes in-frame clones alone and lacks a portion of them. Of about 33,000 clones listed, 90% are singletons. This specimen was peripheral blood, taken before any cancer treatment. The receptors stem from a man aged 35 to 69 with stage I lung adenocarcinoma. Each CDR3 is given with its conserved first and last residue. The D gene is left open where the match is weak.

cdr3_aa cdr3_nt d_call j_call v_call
CASSTRTGTDTQYF TGTGCCAGCAGCACCCGGACAGGCACAGATACGCAGTATTTT . TRBJ2-3 TRBV6-5
CATTSGGARSTDTQYF TGTGCCACCACTAGCGGGGGGGCCAGGAGCACAGATACGCAGTATTTT TRBD2 TRBJ2-3 TRBV15
CASSSGQADSQPQHF TGTGCCAGCTCATCGGGACAGGCGGATTCTCAGCCCCAGCATTTT TRBD1 TRBJ1-5 TRBV18
CASSFLGIRPEAFF TGTGCCAGCAGTTTTCTTGGAATCCGCCCCGAAGCTTTCTTT . TRBJ1-1 TRBV2
CASRLGSVTNYGYTF TGTGCCAGTAGACTCGGTTCAGTGACTAACTATGGCTACACCTTC . TRBJ1-2 TRBV19
CASSTTTGGYGYTF TGCGCCAGCAGCACAACGACAGGGGGCTATGGCTACACCTTC TRBD1 TRBJ1-2 TRBV5-1
CASSLEVGQPQHF TGTGCCAGCAGCTTAGAGGTCGGGCAGCCCCAGCATTTT . TRBJ1-5 TRBV7-9
CSVPPGQTNTEAFF TGCAGCGTTCCCCCCGGACAGACGAACACTGAAGCTTTCTTT . TRBJ1-1 TRBV29-1
CAWRGAGEVYGYTF TGTGCCTGGAGGGGAGCAGGGGAAGTCTACGGCTACACCTTC . TRBJ1-2 TRBV30
CASSIAAGVSTGELFF TGTGCCAGTAGTATAGCAGCAGGGGTGTCCACCGGGGAGCTGTTTTTT . TRBJ2-2 TRBV19
CASSLTGSSDNSPLHF TGCGCCAGCAGCCTGACAGGGTCAAGTGATAATTCACCCCTCCACTTT TRBD1 TRBJ1-6 TRBV5-1
CASSGNGANVLTF TGTGCCAGCAGTGGAAATGGGGCCAACGTCCTGACTTTC . TRBJ2-6 TRBV6-1